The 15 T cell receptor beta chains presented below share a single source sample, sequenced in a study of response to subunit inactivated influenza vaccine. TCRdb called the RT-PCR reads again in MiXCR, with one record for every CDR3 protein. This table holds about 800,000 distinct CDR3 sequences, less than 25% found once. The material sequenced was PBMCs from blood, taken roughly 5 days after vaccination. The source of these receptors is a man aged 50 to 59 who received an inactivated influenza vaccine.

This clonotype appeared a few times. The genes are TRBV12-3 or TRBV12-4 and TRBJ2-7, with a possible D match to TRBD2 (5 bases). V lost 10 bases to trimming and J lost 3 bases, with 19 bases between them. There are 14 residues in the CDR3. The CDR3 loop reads CAITRGLNVYEQYF. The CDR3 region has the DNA TGTGCCATTACCCGAGGGCTGAATGTCTACGAGCAGTACTTC.

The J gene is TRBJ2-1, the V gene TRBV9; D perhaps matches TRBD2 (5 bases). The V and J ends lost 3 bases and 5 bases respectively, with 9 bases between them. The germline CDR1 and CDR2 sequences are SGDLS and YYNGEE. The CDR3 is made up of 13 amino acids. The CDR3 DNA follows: TGTGCCAGCAGCGGTAGCGAAGACAATGAGCAGTTCTTC. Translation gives CASSGSEDNEQFF.

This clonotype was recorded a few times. DNA for the CDR3: TGTGCCAGCAGCCAAGGCGGCCACACAGATACGCAGTATTTT. It codes for CASSQGGHTDTQYF. The chain is built from TRBV4-2 and TRBJ2-3; no reliable D call. The CDR3 spans 14 residues. Germline CDR1 is LGHNA and CDR2 is YNFKEQ. Trimming took 1 base from V and 2 from J, leaving 7 bases between them.

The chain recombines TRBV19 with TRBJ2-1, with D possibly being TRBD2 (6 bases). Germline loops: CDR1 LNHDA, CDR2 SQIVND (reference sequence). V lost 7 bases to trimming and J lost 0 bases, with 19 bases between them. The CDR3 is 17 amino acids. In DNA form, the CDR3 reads TGTGCCAGTACCTCGGCGGGAAGACTTAGCTCCTACAATGAGCAGTTCTTC. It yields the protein CASTSAGRLSSYNEQFF.

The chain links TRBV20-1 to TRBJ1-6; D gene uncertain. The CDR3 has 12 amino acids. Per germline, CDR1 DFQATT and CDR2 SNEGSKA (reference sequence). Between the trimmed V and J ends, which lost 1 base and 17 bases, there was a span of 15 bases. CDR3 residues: CSARVKRMRFHF. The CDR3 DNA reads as TGCAGTGCTAGAGTTAAGCGGATGAGGTTCCACTTT.

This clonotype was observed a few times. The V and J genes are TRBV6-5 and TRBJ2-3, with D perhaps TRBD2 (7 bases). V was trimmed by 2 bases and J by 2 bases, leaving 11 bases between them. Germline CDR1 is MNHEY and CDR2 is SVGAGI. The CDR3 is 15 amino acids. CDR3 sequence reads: CASSYGGANTDTQYF. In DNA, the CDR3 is TGTGCCAGCAGTTACGGGGGGGCTAACACAGATACGCAGTATTTT.

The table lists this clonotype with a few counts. The CDR3 is CASSLVNRPPLPPEAFF. CDR3 in DNA: TGTGCCAGCAGCTTAGTCAACAGACCCCCATTACCCCCTGAAGCTTTCTTT. J is TRBJ1-1 and V is TRBV11-2; no clear D gene. The CDR3 totals 17 residues. In germline, CDR1 is SGHAT, CDR2 FQNNGV. V lost 1 base and J 6 bases, leaving 21 bases between the germline ends. The full variable domain, with the rest looked up from reference TRBV11-2 and TRBJ1-1, is EAGVAQSPRYKIIEKRQSVAFWCNPISGHATLYWYQQILGQGPKLLIQFQNNGVVDDSQLPKDRFSAERLKGVDSTLKIQPAKLEDSAVYLCASSLVNRPPLPPEAFFGQGTRLTVV.

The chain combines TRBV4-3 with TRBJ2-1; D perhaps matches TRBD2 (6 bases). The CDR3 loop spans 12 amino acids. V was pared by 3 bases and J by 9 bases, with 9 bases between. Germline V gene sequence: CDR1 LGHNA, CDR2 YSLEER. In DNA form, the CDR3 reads TGCGCCAGCAGCCAGGGGGGTCTTGAGCAGTTCTTC. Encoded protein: CASSQGGLEQFF.

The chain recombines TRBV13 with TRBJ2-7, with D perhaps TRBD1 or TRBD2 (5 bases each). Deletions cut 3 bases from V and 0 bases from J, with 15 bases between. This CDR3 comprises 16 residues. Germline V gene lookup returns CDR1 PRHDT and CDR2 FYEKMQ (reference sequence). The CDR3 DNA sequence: TGTGCCAGCAGCTTGGCTGTGACAGCGGACTCCTACGAGCAGTACTTC. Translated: CASSLAVTADSYEQYF.

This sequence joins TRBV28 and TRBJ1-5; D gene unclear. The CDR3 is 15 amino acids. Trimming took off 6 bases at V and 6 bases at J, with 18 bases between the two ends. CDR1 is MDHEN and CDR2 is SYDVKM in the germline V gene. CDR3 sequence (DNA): TGTGCCAGCAGATATACACGTCCTTTGGGTCAGCCCCAGCATTTT. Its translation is CASRYTRPLGQPQHF.

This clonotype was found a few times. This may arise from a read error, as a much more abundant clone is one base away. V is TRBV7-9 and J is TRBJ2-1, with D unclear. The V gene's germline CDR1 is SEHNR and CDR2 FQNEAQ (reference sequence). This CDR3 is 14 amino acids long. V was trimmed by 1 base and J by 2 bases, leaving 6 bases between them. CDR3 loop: CASSLGSPYNEQFF. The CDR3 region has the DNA TGTGCCAGCAGCTTAGGTAGCCCCTACAATGAGCAGTTCTTC.

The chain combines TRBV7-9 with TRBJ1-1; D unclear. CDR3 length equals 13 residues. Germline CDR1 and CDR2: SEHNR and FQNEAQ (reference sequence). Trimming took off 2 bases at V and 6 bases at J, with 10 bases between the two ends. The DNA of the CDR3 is TGTGCCAGCAGCTTAACGAGGTGGGCTGAAGCTTTCTTT. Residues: CASSLTRWAEAFF.

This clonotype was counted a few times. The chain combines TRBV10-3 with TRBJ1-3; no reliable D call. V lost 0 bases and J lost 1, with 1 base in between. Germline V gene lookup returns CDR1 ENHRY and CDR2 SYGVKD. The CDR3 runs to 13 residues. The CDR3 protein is CAISESSGNTIYF. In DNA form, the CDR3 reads TGTGCCATCAGTGAGTCGTCTGGAAACACCATATATTTT.

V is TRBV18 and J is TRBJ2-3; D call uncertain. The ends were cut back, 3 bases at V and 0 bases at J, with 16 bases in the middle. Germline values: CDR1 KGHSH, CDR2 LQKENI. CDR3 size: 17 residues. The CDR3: CASSPLGKASSTDTQYF. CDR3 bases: TGTGCCAGCTCACCGCTCGGCAAGGCCTCTAGCACAGATACGCAGTATTTT.

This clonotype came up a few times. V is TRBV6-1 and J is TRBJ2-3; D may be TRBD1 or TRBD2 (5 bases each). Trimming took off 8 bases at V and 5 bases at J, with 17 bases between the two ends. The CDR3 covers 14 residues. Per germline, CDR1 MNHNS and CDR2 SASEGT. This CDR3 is CASGRPRGVDTQYF. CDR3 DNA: TGTGCCAGCGGACGGCCGAGGGGTGTAGATACGCAGTATTTT.